Detailed here is one TCR beta chain. This clonotype was seen only a few times. Its antigen remains unidentified. The record has no base qualities; no much larger clone is one base away. In the paper's terms, the time point label means: persistent/refractory GD, antithyroid drugs over 5 years with positive TRAb. For both TCR sequencing and RNA sequencing, RNA was extracted from PBMCs using TRIzol. The diagnosis of Graves' disease was made according to American Thyroid Association guidelines. Patients were recruited from an endocrinology department in Xi'an, China. From each patient, about 8.9 milliliters of peripheral blood was collected into an EDTA anticoagulant tube. PBMCs were isolated by Ficoll Paque Plus density gradient separation without further T cell sorting. An Agilent 2100 Bioanalyzer and agarose gel were used to check RNA quality, while a NanoDrop 2000 measured RNA concentration. This specimen belongs to a study of regulatory T cells in long-lasting Graves disease (dated by TCRdb to the early 2020s). Regarding the complete study: Persistent Graves' disease was defined as antithyroid drug treatment for over 5 years with persistently positive TSH receptor autoantibodies. Patients with persistent Graves' disease were compared with patients with newly diagnosed Graves' disease using TCR sequencing and RNA sequencing of peripheral blood. The study was conducted in China and was registered as a clinical trial. A total of some 33 samples were covered by TCR sequencing, comprising approximately 13 persistent and around 20 newly diagnosed Graves' disease patients. In the clinical cohort, patients with persistent Graves' disease had used antithyroid drugs for an average of roughly ten years.

Overall study outcomes, separate from this receptor: Lower TCR Shannon entropy and fewer highly expanded clones were observed in persistent Graves' disease patients than in newly diagnosed patients, which suggested clonal expansion. Sequencing and analysis were restricted to the TCR beta chain. Only peripheral blood was studied, because thyroid tissue, the primary lesion, was inaccessible. More public clonotypes were shared among persistent patients (around 3,000) than among newly diagnosed patients (966). TRBV28, TRBJ1-2 and TRBJ2-5 were preferentially used in persistent disease, while TRBV20-1 and TRBJ2-1 were favored in newly diagnosed disease. The small sample size was acknowledged by the authors as a limitation that may reduce accuracy.

CDR1 and CDR2 (ENHRY, SYGVKD) derive from the germline V gene. V drops 7 bases and J drops 5 bases, leaving 12 bases in between. Including cysteine and phenylalanine, the CDR3 has 12 amino acids. Only the CDR3 portion is preserved as DNA: 36 bases, with reading frame beginning at the first base. The protocol used for the library was multiplex PCR. Sequencing took place on an Illumina HiSeq 4000. To build TCR beta libraries, CDR3 regions were amplified by Arm-PCR using iRepertoire HTBI primers. Before sequencing, the PCR products went through gel purification. Turning to the authors' computational methods: Gene usage analysis of CDR3 amino acid clonotypes used the approximately 62 TRBV and fewer than 15 TRBJ segments found across samples. Filtered high-quality paired reads were merged into contigs using COPE and FqMerger. BLAST was used to align contigs to IMGT TRBV, TRBD and TRBJ reference genes, and CDR3 was defined according to IMGT. Any clonotype with a frequency above 0.1% was classified as a highly expanded clone. Repertoire diversity was measured by Shannon entropy, and V-J evenness by the Gini coefficient. A clonotype found in more than one individual was treated as public. TCRdb ran its own pipeline on the public reads, namely fastp trimming at Q25 and MiXCR clone calling, and kept in-frame beta chains. Every distinct CDR3 protein forms one entry, paired with its most common genes and DNA. The V and J calls follow TCRdb's processing rather than the paper's. Present in this sample are about 470,000 distinct CDR3 sequences, less than 25% of which were seen just once. The ten largest clones represent under 9% of the sample.

This TCR came from a female donor with Graves disease. The rearranged segments are TRBV10-3 and TRBJ2-7; the D region possibly corresponds to TRBD2 (5 bases align). The material sequenced was peripheral blood mononuclear cells (PBMCs), taken when the disease was refractory, from a patient treated with antithyroid drugs. The CDR3: CAINRGAHEQYF. The DNA sequence is as follows: TGTGCCATCAATCGGGGTGCCCACGAGCAGTACTTC.